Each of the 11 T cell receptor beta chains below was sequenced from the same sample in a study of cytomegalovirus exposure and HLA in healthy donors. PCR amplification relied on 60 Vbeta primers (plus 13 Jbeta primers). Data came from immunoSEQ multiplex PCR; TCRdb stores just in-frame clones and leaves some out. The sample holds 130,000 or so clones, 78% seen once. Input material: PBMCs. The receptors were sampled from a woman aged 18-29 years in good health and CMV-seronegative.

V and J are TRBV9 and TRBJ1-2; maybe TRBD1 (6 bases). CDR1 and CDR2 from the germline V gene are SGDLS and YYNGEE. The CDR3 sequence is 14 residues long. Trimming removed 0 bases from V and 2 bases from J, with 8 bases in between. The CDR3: CASSVEQGNYGYTF. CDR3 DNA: TGTGCCAGCAGCGTAGAGCAGGGGAACTATGGCTACACCTTC.

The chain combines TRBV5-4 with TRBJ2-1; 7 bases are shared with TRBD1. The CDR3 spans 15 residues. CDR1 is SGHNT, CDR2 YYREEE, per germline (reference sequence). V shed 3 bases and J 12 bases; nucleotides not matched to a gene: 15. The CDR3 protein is CASSSQGGAPGGQFF. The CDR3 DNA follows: TGTGCCAGCAGCTCCCAGGGCGGAGCCCCAGGGGGGCAGTTCTTC.

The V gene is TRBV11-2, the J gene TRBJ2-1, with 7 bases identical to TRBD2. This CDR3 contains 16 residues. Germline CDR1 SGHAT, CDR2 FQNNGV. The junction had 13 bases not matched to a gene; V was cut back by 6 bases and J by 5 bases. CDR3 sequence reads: CASSYFWGEGNNEQFF. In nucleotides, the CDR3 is TGTGCCAGCAGTTACTTTTGGGGGGAGGGAAACAATGAGCAGTTCTTC.

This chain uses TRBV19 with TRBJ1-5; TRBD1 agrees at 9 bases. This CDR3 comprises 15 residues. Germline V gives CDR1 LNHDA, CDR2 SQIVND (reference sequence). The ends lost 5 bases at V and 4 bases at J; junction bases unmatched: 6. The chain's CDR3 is CASSPQDRGNQPQHF. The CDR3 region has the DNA TGTGCCAGTAGTCCCCAGGACAGGGGAAATCAGCCCCAGCATTTT. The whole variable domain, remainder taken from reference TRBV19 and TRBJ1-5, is DGGITQSPKYLFRKEGQNVTLSCEQNLNHDAMYWYRQDPGQGLRLIYYSQIVNDFQKGDIAEGYSVSREKKESFPLTVTSAQKNPTAFYLCASSPQDRGNQPQHFGDGTRLSIL.

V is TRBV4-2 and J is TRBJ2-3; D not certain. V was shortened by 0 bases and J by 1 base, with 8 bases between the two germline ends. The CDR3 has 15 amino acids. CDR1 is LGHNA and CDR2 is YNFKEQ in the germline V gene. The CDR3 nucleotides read TGTGCCAGCAGCCAAGATTTACTGGGCACAGATACGCAGTATTTT. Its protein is CASSQDLLGTDTQYF.

The CDR3 is CASSQSGLAGNQETQYF. CDR3 nucleotides: TGTGCCAGTAGCCAATCTGGACTAGCGGGGAACCAAGAGACCCAGTACTTC. This chain links TRBV19 with TRBJ2-5; TRBD2 matches 12 bases. Germline V gene sequence: CDR1 LNHDA, CDR2 SQIVND (reference sequence). The CDR3 contains 17 residues. J lost 0 bases, V lost 6 bases, and 8 bases had no gene match.

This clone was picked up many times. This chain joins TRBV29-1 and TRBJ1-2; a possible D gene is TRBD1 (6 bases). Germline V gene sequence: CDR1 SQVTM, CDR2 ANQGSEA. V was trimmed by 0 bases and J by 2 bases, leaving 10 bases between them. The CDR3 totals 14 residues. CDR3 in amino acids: CSVEDSDRNYGYTF. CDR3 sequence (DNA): TGCAGCGTTGAAGATTCCGACAGGAACTATGGCTACACCTTC.

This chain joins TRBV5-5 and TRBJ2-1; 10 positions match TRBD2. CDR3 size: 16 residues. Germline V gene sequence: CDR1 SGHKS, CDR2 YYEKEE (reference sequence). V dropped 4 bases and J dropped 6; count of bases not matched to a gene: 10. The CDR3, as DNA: TGTGCCAGCAGCGAGAATCTAGCGGGAGTCCGCAATGAGCAGTTCTTC. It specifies CASSENLAGVRNEQFF.

CDR3 protein: CASSLILYGYTF. In nucleotides, the CDR3 is TGTGCCAGCAGCTTAATCCTTTATGGCTACACCTTC. The chain couples TRBV7-9 to TRBJ1-2, with D unresolved. The germline V gene encodes CDR1 SEHNR and CDR2 FQNEAQ (reference sequence). Trimming removed 2 bases at V and 5 bases at J, with 6 bases between. The CDR3 has 12 residues.

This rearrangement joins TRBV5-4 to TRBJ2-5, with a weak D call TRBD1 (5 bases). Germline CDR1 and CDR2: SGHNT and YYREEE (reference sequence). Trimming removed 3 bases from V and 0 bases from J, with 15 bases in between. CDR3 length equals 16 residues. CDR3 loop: CASSSGAARYQETQYF. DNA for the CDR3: TGTGCCAGCAGCTCTGGGGCGGCCAGGTACCAAGAGACCCAGTACTTC.

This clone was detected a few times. The CDR3 DNA reads as TGTGCCACCCAGGACAGGAGCTCCTACGAGCAGTACTTC. Amino acid sequence: CATQDRSSYEQYF. V usage is TRBV10-3 and J usage is TRBJ2-7; TRBD1 matches at 7 bases. This CDR3 comprises 13 residues. V trimming: 10 bases; J trimming: 0 bases; junction bases outside the gene matches: 6. The germline CDR1 and CDR2 sequences are ENHRY and SYGVKD.